This TCR beta chain was found in a study of T-cell memory formation after mild COVID-19. Study-level results: Some clones that responded were present in memory (sampled pre-infection), which suggests cross-reactive memory joined. Mainly CM and EM harbored the contracting CD4+ clones; mainly EMRA harbored the CD8+ ones. Confirmation of SARS-CoV-2 specificity was lacking for second-wave clones peaking day 37.

As regards this clonotype: The antigen is undetermined.

Constant-segment primers were used for 5'RACE, and the resulting TCR alpha and TCR beta cDNA libraries carried sample barcodes and UMIs. TCRdb itself ran the 5' RACE reads through MiXCR, one entry per CDR3 protein. The repertoire holds about 320,000 distinct CDR3 sequences, with approximately 15% as singletons. Trimming removed 7 bases from V and 1 base from J; junction bases left unmatched: 2. Germline V lookup: CDR1 SEHNR, CDR2 FQNEAQ (reference sequence). The CDR3 runs to 14 residues. The chain links TRBV7-9 to TRBJ2-2; 8 positions match TRBD1. Sequencing input: PBMCs or a T cell subset sorted from them (not recorded which). The TCR originated in a man younger than 35 who had mild COVID-19 (a few samples of this study predate the infection). Cell type and time point are not known. Here the CDR3 reads CASIDRGNTGELFF. The CDR3 nucleotides are TGTGCCAGCATCGACAGGGGGAACACCGGGGAGCTGTTTTTT.